This is a list of T cell receptor beta chains from one sample in a study of shared clonotypes between healthy human individuals. Generated by immunoSEQ multiplex PCR, the TCRdb table keeps only in-frame clones and is missing some. Of about 2.5 million clones in the sample, under 95% were seen once. Source material: naive CD4+ T cells from PBMCs. Every receptor here comes from a man aged 18 to 29 in good health. Some clones in this sample may be carry-over from other donors' samples. CDR3s include the opening cysteine and the closing phenylalanine or tryptophan. D genes are given only for firm matches. Clone size appears in some rows only: once, few, many, or a class for an expanded clone.

>TRBV28|TRBD1|.|TRBJ1-2
TGTGCCAGCAGTTTTTCAGGGGGAGGTAACTATGGCTACACCTTC
CASSFSGGGNYGYTF
>TRBV28|TRBD2|.|TRBJ2-2
TGTGCCAGCAGCCCACAACCCGGACTAGCGGGAACCGGGGAGCTGTTTTTT
CASSPQPGLAGTGELFF
>TRBV2|.|.|TRBJ1-5
TGTGCCAGCAGTGAAGGGGTCAGCCAGGGCCTCAGGAAGCCCCAGCATTTT
CASSEGVSQGLRKPQHF
>TRBV25-1|TRBD2|.|TRBJ2-5
TGTGCCAGCAGTGAACCGAGCGGGAGTTATGAGACCCAGTACTTC
CASSEPSGSYETQYF
>TRBV28|.|few|TRBJ2-4
TGTGCCAGCAGTTTAGTGGGCAGGGGAGGAAACATTCAGTACTTC
CASSLVGRGGNIQYF
>TRBV30|.|.|TRBJ1-2
TGTGCCTGGAGTGGTCTGGGAACTAACTATGGCTACACCTTC
CAWSGLGTNYGYTF
>TRBV30|.|.|TRBJ2-3
TGTGCCTGGGGTAGCGGTCCCACAGATACGCAGTATTTT
CAWGSGPTDTQYF
>TRBV5-1|TRBD2|.|TRBJ2-7
TGCGTCAGCAGCATCACAGCGGGAGTGGACGAGCAGTACTTC
CVSSITAGVDEQYF
>TRBV4-3|TRBD2|.|TRBJ2-1
TGCGCCAGCAGCCAAACTAGCGGGAGGGCCAGCTCCTACAATGAGCAGTTCTTC
CASSQTSGRASSYNEQFF
>TRBV5-1|TRBD2|.|TRBJ2-1
TGCGCCAGCACCTTGACTAGCGGGAAGTTCGGTGAGCAGTTCTTC
CASTLTSGKFGEQFF
>TRBV19|TRBD1|.|TRBJ2-7
TGTGCCAGTAGTCATCCGGGACAGGGGTGGTACGAGCAGTACTTC
CASSHPGQGWYEQYF
>TRBV29-1|.|.|TRBJ2-7
TGCAGCGCCGCGAAGGTGGGGGCTGAAGAGCAGTACTTC
CSAAKVGAEEQYF
>TRBV6-1|.|once|TRBJ1-5
TGTGCCAGCAGTGGGTGGGGGGTTGATCAGCCCCAGCATTTT
CASSGWGVDQPQHF
>TRBV6-1|.|.|TRBJ2-1
TGTGCCAGCAGTGTAAAGGGTGGTCAGAACAATGAGCAGTTCTTC
CASSVKGGQNNEQFF
>TRBV7-9|.|.|TRBJ2-7
TGTGCCAGCACCCCAGGGGGGATTTCCTACGAGCAGTACTTC
CASTPGGISYEQYF
>TRBV4-1|.|.|TRBJ1-3
TGCGCCAGCAGCCAAGACGCTCGAAGCTCTGGAAACACCATATATTTT
CASSQDARSSGNTIYF
>TRBV29-1|TRBD1|.|TRBJ2-5
TGCAGCTGGAGACAGGGGTCTCAAGAGACCCAGTACTTC
CSWRQGSQETQYF
>TRBV5-1|TRBD2|once|TRBJ2-7
TGCGCCAGCAGCTTGGTTGCGGGAGACTCCTACGAGCAGTACTTC
CASSLVAGDSYEQYF
>TRBV7-2|TRBD2|.|TRBJ2-7
TGTGCCAGCAGCTTCGACCGGGGGGGTGAGCAGTACTTC
CASSFDRGGEQYF
>TRBV5-1|.|.|TRBJ2-5
TGCGCCAGCACCTCCGCCGAGACCCAGTACTTC
CASTSAETQYF
>TRBV9|.|.|TRBJ2-2
TGTGCCAGCAGCGTAGGGAACCTCCCCGGGGAGCTGTTTTTT
CASSVGNLPGELFF
>TRBV30|.|.|TRBJ2-5
TGTGCCTGGAGTCGTACTATACTAGGAATAGCAGAGACCCAGTACTTC
CAWSRTILGIAETQYF
>TRBV27|.|.|TRBJ1-5
TGTGCCAGCAGTCGAGATACCATCGACGCGGACCTCTATCAGCCCCAGCATTTT
CASSRDTIDADLYQPQHF
>TRBV6-6|.|.|TRBJ2-2
TGTGCCAGCAGCAAGCCGGGGGAGCTGTTTTTT
CASSKPGELFF
>TRBV7-9|.|.|TRBJ1-1
TGTGCCAGCAGCCCGTGGGGGCAGGGCCGGGGTGGCCTGAACACTGAAGCTTTCTTT
CASSPWGQGRGGLNTEAFF
>TRBV28|.|.|TRBJ2-7
TGTGCCGTACGATCACTATGGCCCACCTACGAGCAGTACTTC
CAVRSLWPTYEQYF
>TRBV7-9|.|.|TRBJ2-7
TGTGCCAGCAGCTTTAAGGGGAACCACGAGCAGTACTTC
CASSFKGNHEQYF
>TRBV5-1|TRBD2|.|TRBJ2-1
TGCGCCAGTCCAGGGGTCAAGACTAGCGGGATCCTCTCCTACAATGAGCAGTTCTTC
CASPGVKTSGILSYNEQFF
>TRBV27|.|.|TRBJ1-1
TGTGCCAGCAGTTTAGCACTCAGGAACACTGAAGCTTTCTTT
CASSLALRNTEAFF
>TRBV27|TRBD1|.|TRBJ2-7
TGTGCCAGCAGTCGCCCGGGACAGGTGAGCTACGAGCAGTACTTC
CASSRPGQVSYEQYF
>TRBV7-2|.|.|TRBJ1-1
TGTGCCAGCACCAACTGGGTGAACACTGAAGCTTTCTTT
CASTNWVNTEAFF
>TRBV6-6|TRBD1|.|TRBJ2-7
TGTGCCAGCAGTCCCGGGACAGGTGACTACGAGCAGTACTTC
CASSPGTGDYEQYF
>TRBV5-1|.|.|TRBJ1-3
TGCGCCAGCAGCTTGACCTCAGGGCGATTTGGAAACACCATATATTTT
CASSLTSGRFGNTIYF
>TRBV6-5|.|once|TRBJ1-5
TGTGCCAGCAGACCCCCCGGGTATAGCAATCAGCCCCAGCATTTT
CASRPPGYSNQPQHF
>TRBV11-2|.|.|TRBJ2-2
TGTGCCAGCAGCTTAGTACAGTTGAACACCGGGGAGCTGTTTTTT
CASSLVQLNTGELFF
>TRBV7-9|.|.|TRBJ1-4
TGTGCCAGCAGCTTAGGATCCAGGCGGACTAATGAAAAACTGTTTTTT
CASSLGSRRTNEKLFF
>TRBV19|.|few|TRBJ1-1
TGTGCCAGTAGTCGGGGGGCGAACACTGAAGCTTTCTTT
CASSRGANTEAFF
>TRBV5-1|TRBD1|.|TRBJ2-3
TGCGCCAGCAGCCCTCGGACAGGGGGGATGGCAGATACGCAGTATTTT
CASSPRTGGMADTQYF
>TRBV28|.|.|TRBJ2-5
TGTGCCAGCAGTTTAGGGGCAACCTCGTACCAAGAGACCCAGTACTTC
CASSLGATSYQETQYF
>TRBV28|TRBD1|.|TRBJ1-1
TGTGCCAGCAGTTTATCTCAGGGGGGGAACACTGAAGCTTTCTTT
CASSLSQGGNTEAFF
>TRBV7-9|TRBD1|.|TRBJ2-1
TGTGCCAGCAGCTACGGACAGGTATTGGCTGATGAGCAGTTCTTC
CASSYGQVLADEQFF